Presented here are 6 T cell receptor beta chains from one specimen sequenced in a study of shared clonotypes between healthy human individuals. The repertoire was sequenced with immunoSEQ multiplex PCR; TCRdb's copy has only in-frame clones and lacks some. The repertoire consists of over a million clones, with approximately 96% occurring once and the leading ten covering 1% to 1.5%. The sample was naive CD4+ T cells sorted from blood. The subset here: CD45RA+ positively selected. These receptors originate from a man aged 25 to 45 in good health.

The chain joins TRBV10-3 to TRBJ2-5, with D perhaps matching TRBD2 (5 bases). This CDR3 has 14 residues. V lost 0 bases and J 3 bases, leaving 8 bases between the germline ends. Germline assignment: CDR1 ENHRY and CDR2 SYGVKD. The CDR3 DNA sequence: TGTGCCATCAGTGAGTCCAAGACTAAAGAGACCCAGTACTTC. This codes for CAISESKTKETQYF.

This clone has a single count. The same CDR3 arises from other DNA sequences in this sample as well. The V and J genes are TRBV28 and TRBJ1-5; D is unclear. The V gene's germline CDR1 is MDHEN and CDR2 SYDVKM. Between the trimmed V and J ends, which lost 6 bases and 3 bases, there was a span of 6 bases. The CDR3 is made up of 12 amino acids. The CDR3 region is CASSSPNQPQHF. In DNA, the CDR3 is TGTGCCAGCAGCTCCCCCAATCAGCCCCAGCATTTT.

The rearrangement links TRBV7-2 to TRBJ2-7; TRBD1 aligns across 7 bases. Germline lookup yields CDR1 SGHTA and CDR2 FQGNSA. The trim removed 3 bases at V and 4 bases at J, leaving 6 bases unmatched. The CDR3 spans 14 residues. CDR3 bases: TGTGCCAGCAGCTTCCGGGACAGCCATTACGAGCAGTACTTC. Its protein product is CASSFRDSHYEQYF.

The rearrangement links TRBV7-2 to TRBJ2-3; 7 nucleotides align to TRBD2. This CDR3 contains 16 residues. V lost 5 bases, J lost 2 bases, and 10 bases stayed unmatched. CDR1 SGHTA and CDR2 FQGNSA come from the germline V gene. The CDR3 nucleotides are TGTGCCAGCAGCCCCGGGGGGAGCGGATTCACAGATACGCAGTATTTT. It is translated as CASSPGGSGFTDTQYF.

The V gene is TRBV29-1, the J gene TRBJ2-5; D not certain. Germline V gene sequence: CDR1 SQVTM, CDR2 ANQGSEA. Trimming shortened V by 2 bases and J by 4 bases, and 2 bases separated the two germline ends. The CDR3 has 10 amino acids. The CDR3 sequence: CSVERETQYF. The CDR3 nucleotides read TGCAGCGTTGAACGAGAGACCCAGTACTTC. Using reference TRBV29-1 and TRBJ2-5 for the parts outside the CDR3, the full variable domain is SAVISQKPSRDICQRGTSLTIQCQVDSQVTMMFWYRQQPGQSLTLIATANQGSEATYESGFVIDKFPISRPNLTFSTLTVSNMSPEDSSIYLCSVERETQYFGPGTRLLVL.

CDR3 nucleotides: TGCGCCAGCAGTGGAGCAGGTTACGAGCAGTACTTC. As protein: CASSGAGYEQYF. V and J are TRBV10-2 and TRBJ2-7; no clear D. CDR3 size: 12 residues. Germline loops: CDR1 WSHSY, CDR2 SAAADI. Trimming removed 4 bases from V and 4 bases from J, with 8 bases in between.